A single sample gave rise to the 13 T cell receptor beta chains below, sequenced in a study of blood T cells in healthy people across ages. The authors ran a second PCR of about 7 to 11 cycles using a sample-barcoded 5' primer and a J-beta primer mix. TCRdb re-analysed the 5' RACE reads in MiXCR, keeping a single row per CDR3 protein. The sample has 700,000 to 950,000 distinct CDR3 sequences; 55% to 70% are singletons. The source material was blood. The receptor set was obtained from a man aged 25-40 years in good health.

The chain has TRBV29-1 and TRBJ2-5, with no clear D. Trimming took 7 bases from V and 0 from J, leaving 12 bases between them. Looked up from germline, CDR1 is SQVTM and CDR2 is ANQGSEA. CDR3 size: 13 residues. CDR3 coding DNA: TGCAGCGCTAAACTTGTGTACCAAGAGACCCAGTACTTC. This codes for CSAKLVYQETQYF. Together with reference TRBV29-1 and TRBJ2-5, the CDR3 gives the full variable domain: SAVISQKPSRDICQRGTSLTIQCQVDSQVTMMFWYRQQPGQSLTLIATANQGSEATYESGFVIDKFPISRPNLTFSTLTVSNMSPEDSSIYLCSAKLVYQETQYFGPGTRLLVL.

In this sample, this clonotype turned up once. A read error may be the cause here, since a much bigger clone is one base away. V usage is TRBV7-8 and J usage is TRBJ2-4; TRBD1 agrees at 9 bases. The DNA end is more similar to TRBJ2-7, so the J call may be wrong. The length of the CDR3 is 14 residues. Germline V gene data show CDR1 as SGHVS and CDR2 as FQNEAQ. Here the CDR3 DNA reads TGTGCCAGCAGCTCGGACAGGGGCCTCTACGAGCAGTACTTC. This codes for CASSSDRGLYEQYF.

This clonotype was counted at least ten times. This rearrangement joins TRBV15 to TRBJ2-7; D gene ambiguous. Germline V lookup: CDR1 LNHNV, CDR2 YYDKDF (reference sequence). V shed 3 bases and J shed 3 bases, with 6 bases lying between them. This CDR3 comprises 12 residues. The CDR3 protein is CATSRPGYEQYF. CDR3 coding DNA: TGTGCCACCAGCAGGCCGGGCTACGAGCAGTACTTC.

This chain joins TRBV29-1 and TRBJ2-1, with 8 bases that match TRBD1. J lost 10 bases, V lost 7 bases, and 12 bases had no gene match. The CDR3 has 13 amino acids. In germline, CDR1 is SQVTM, CDR2 ANQGSEA. The CDR3 DNA is TGCAGCGCCGACGCAGGGGGCGGCTACGAGCAGTTCTTC. Residues: CSADAGGGYEQFF.

This sequence joins TRBV7-8 and TRBJ2-3; 9 nucleotides align to TRBD2. The germline V gene has CDR1 SGHVS and CDR2 FQNEAQ. The length of the CDR3 is 16 residues. With 5 bases clipped from V and 1 base from J, the junction kept 7 bases outside the gene matches. CDR3 in DNA: TGTGCCAGCAGCGTGGAACTAGCGGGCGGCACAGATACGCAGTATTTT. The encoded protein is CASSVELAGGTDTQYF.

CDR3 loop: CASSPGNDEQFF. The CDR3 DNA reads as TGTGCCAGCTCACCAGGGAACGATGAGCAGTTCTTC. V and J are TRBV18 and TRBJ2-1, with no clear D. This CDR3 region has 12 residues. Trimming removed 2 bases from V and 8 bases from J, with 7 bases in between. CDR1 and CDR2 (germline): KGHSH, LQKENI.

The chain employs TRBV20-1 and TRBJ2-5, with D possibly matching TRBD2 (5 bases). This CDR3 has 13 amino acids. The ends were cut back, 4 bases at V and 5 bases at J, with 14 bases in the middle. Germline values: CDR1 DFQATT, CDR2 SNEGSKA (reference sequence). The CDR3 is CSAKSRGVETQYF. The CDR3 bases are TGCAGTGCTAAGTCACGGGGTGTCGAGACCCAGTACTTC.

In this sample, this clonotype turned up a few times. The V call is TRBV5-1, the J call TRBJ2-7, with 11 positions matching TRBD2. The J segment lost 5 bases and the V segment lost 1 base, leaving 8 bases of the junction unmatched. From germline, CDR1 is SGHRS and CDR2 YFSETQ. The CDR3 loop spans 16 amino acids. The CDR3 nucleotides are TGCGCCAGCAGCTTGCGTCTAGCGGGGGGTATCGACGAGCAGTACTTC. Protein: CASSLRLAGGIDEQYF.

The chain uses TRBV11-1 and TRBJ2-2; D may be TRBD1 (5 bases). Germline V lookup: CDR1 SGHAT, CDR2 FQDESV (reference sequence). This CDR3 is 16 amino acids long. The V and J ends lost 7 bases and 4 bases respectively, with 19 bases between them. CDR3 in amino acids: CASTISRVLGTGELFF. The CDR3, as DNA: TGTGCCAGCACTATAAGCAGGGTTCTTGGCACCGGGGAGCTGTTTTTT.

The J gene is TRBJ1-1, the V gene TRBV7-2, with 7 positions matching TRBD1. Losses at the gene ends were 3 bases for V and 1 base for J; bases not matched to a gene: 2. From germline, CDR1 is SGHTA and CDR2 FQGNSA. The CDR3 runs 14 residues. In DNA form, the CDR3 reads TGTGCCAGCAGCTTGGGACAGAGGAACACTGAAGCTTTCTTT. Translation gives CASSLGQRNTEAFF.

The rearrangement joins TRBV20-1 to TRBJ2-7; D gene ambiguous. The V gene's germline CDR1 is DFQATT and CDR2 SNEGSKA (reference sequence). The CDR3 contains 13 residues. Trimming removed 5 bases at V and 2 bases at J, with 13 bases between. The CDR3 DNA reads TGCAGTGCTCAGCGCGGCCCGACCTACGAGCAGTACTTC. Translated: CSAQRGPTYEQYF.

V and J are TRBV2 and TRBJ2-7; TRBD1 matches at 8 bases. CDR1 and CDR2 from the germline V gene are SNHLY and FYNNEI. V lost 5 bases to trimming and J lost 7 bases; unmatched junction nucleotides: 10. The CDR3 is 14 residues long. The DNA of the CDR3 is TGTGCCAGCAGTTTAGGACAGGGAGGCGTGGAGCAGTACTTC. Translation: CASSLGQGGVEQYF.

This clonotype was seen a few times. The DNA of the CDR3 is TGCAGCGTTGAAGAGGGCAATCAGCCCCAGCATTTT. It encodes CSVEEGNQPQHF. The chain carries TRBV29-1 and TRBJ1-5; the D is unclear. V lost 0 bases, J lost 2 bases, and 2 bases lay in between. In germline, CDR1 is SQVTM, CDR2 ANQGSEA. The CDR3 is 12 amino acids.